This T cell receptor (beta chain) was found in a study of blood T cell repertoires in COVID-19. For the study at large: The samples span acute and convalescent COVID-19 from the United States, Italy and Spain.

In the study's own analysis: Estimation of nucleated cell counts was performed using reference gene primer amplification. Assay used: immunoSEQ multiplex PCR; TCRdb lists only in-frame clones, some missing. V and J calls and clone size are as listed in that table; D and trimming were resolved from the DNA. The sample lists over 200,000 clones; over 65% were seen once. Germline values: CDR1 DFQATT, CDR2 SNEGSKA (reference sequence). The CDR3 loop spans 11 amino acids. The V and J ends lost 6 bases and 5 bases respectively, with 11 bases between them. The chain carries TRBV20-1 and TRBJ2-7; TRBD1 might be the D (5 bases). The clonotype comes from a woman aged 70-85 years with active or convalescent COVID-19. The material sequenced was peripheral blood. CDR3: CSAVSGNEQYF. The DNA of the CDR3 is TGCAGTGCCGTGTCAGGGAACGAGCAGTACTTC.